This T cell receptor beta chain was profiled in a study of T cell responses to AZD1222 COVID-19 vaccine. Study-wide findings and caveats: CD4 TCRs linked to vaccination spanned spike, dominating at 160-218 and 743-854. The donor cohort was predominantly white British with a female majority, and clonal diversity may have been underestimated. Recipients of two AZD1222 doses showed rising Spike-specific TCR breadth and depth.

Data came from immunoSEQ multiplex PCR; TCRdb stores just in-frame clones and leaves some out. The table lists over 60,000 clones, around 87% of them singletons. As concerns this clone: Its target is not known.

The sample consisted of peripheral blood, taken on day 0 of AZD1222 vaccination. This TCR came from an adult in good health.

CDR3 DNA sequence: TGTGCCACCAGCAGAGATTCAAAACGGGGCGGAAAACTGTTTTTT. Translation: CATSRDSKRGGKLFF. This sequence joins TRBV15 and TRBJ1-4, with D maybe TRBD1 (5 bases). Germline loops: CDR1 LNHNV, CDR2 YYDKDF (reference sequence). Trimming cost V 0 bases and J 10 bases, with 15 bases left between them. This CDR3 is built from 15 residues.